Shown below are 2 T cell receptor beta chains from a single sample sequenced in a study of cytomegalovirus exposure and HLA in healthy donors. It was with 60 Vbeta and 13 Jbeta primers that the PCR ran. Using immunoSEQ multiplex PCR, the repertoire was profiled, and TCRdb retains in-frame clones only, with some absent. The data hold around 180,000 clones, with 65% to 85% observed a single time. Input material: PBMCs. All receptors derive from a man aged 60 to 69 in good health and CMV-seronegative.

The J gene is TRBJ2-7, the V gene TRBV19, with 9 bases fitting TRBD2. This CDR3 is built from 15 residues. Germline V gives CDR1 LNHDA, CDR2 SQIVND (reference sequence). V shed 5 bases, J shed 4 bases, and the junction held 9 bases outside the gene matches. CDR3 bases: TGTGCCAGTAGTCTTATAGCGGGAGCGTTGTACGAGCAGTACTTC. Translation gives CASSLIAGALYEQYF.

The genes are TRBV5-1 and TRBJ2-2; TRBD2 is a possible D gene (5 bases). This CDR3 contains 15 residues. V was shortened by 4 bases and J by 1 base, with 11 bases between the two germline ends. Germline CDR1 SGHRS, CDR2 YFSETQ. CDR3 region: CASSGSSGNTGELFF. The CDR3 nucleotides read TGCGCCAGCAGCGGGTCAAGCGGGAACACCGGGGAGCTGTTTTTT.